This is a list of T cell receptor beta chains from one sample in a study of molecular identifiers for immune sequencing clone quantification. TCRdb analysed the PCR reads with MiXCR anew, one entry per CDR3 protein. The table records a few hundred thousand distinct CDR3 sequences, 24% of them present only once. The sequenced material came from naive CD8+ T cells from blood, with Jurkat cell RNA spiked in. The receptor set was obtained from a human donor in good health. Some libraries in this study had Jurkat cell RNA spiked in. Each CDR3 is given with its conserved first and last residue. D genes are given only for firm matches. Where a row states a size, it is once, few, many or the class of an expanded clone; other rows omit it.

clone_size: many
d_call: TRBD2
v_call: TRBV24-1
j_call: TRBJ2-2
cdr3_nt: TGTGCCACCAGTGATTGGGGAGGGTCGGCCACCGGGGAGCTGTTTTTT
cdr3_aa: CATSDWGGSATGELFF

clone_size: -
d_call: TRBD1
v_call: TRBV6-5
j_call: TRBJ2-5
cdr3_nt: TGTGCCAGCAGGACAAGGACAGGGGGCGCTGAGACCCAGTACTTC
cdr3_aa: CASRTRTGGAETQYF

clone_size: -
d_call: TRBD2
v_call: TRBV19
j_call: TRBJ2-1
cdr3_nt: TGTGCCAGTAGTTGGGGGACTAGCGGGGGAACTGGGGATGAGCAGTTCTTC
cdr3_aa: CASSWGTSGGTGDEQFF

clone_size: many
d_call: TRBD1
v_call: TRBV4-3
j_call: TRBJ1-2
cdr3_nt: TGCGCCAGCAGCCAAGATCCGGGGACAGGGGGCGTCTATGGCTACACCTTC
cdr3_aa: CASSQDPGTGGVYGYTF

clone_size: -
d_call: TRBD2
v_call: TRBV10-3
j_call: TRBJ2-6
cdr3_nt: TGTGCCATCAGTGAAGGGCTAGCGGTAAGCTCTGGGGCCAACGTCCTGACTTTC
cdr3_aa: CAISEGLAVSSGANVLTF

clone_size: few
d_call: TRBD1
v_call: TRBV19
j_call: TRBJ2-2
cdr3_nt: TGTGCCAGTAGTATTGCGGACAGGGGTCTCGGGGAGCTGTTTTTT
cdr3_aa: CASSIADRGLGELFF

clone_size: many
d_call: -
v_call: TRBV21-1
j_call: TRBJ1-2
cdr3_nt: TGTGCCAGCAGAGAAGAGCCGAACTTCTATGGCTACACCTTC
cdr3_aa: CASREEPNFYGYTF

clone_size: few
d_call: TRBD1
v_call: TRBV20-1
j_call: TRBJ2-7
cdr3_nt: TGCAGTGCGAACGGACAGGGACTGAGCTACGAGCAGTACTTC
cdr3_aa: CSANGQGLSYEQYF

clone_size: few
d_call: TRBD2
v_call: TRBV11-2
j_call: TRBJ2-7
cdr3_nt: TGTGCCAGCAGCTTCCTAGCGGGGCGGCCCTCGGAGCAGTACTTC
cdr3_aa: CASSFLAGRPSEQYF

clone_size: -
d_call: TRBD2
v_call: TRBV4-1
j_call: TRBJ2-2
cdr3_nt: TGCGCCAGCAGCCAAGATGGGTTAGCGGGGGGTACCGGGGAGCTGTTTTTT
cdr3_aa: CASSQDGLAGGTGELFF

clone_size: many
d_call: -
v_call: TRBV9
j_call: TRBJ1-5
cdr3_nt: TGTGCCAGCAGCCCGGGAGGTTCTAGCAATCAGCCCCAGCATTTT
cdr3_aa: CASSPGGSSNQPQHF

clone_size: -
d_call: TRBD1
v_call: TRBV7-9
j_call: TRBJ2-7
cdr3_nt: TGTGCCGGGGAAAAACAGGGGCCGTATTCCTACGAGCAGTACTTC
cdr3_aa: CAGEKQGPYSYEQYF

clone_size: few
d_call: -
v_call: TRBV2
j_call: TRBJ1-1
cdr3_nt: TGTGCCAGCAGTGGGCCGGGTGAAGCTTTCTTT
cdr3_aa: CASSGPGEAFF

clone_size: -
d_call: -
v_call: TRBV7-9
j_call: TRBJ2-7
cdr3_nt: TGTGCCAGCAGCATTAACTTATCCCCGGGCGGCCCCTACGAGCAGTACTTC
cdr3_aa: CASSINLSPGGPYEQYF

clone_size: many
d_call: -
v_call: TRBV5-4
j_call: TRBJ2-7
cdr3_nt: TGTGCCAGCAGCAGAAAGGGACGCCCACTGTCCTACGAGCAGTACTTC
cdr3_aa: CASSRKGRPLSYEQYF

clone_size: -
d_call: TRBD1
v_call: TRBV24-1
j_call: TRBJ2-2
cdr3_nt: TGTGCCACCAGTGATTTAGTCCGGGACAGGGGTGAAGTCGGGGAGCTGTTTTTT
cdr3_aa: CATSDLVRDRGEVGELFF

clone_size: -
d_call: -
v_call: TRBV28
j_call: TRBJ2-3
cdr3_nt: TGTGCCAGCAGTTCAGTGGCTCGGGATACGCAGTATTTT
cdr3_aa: CASSSVARDTQYF

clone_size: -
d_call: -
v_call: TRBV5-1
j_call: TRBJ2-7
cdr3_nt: TGCGCCAGCAGCTCGGAAGGGGGACGCCCCTACGAGCAGTACTTC
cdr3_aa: CASSSEGGRPYEQYF

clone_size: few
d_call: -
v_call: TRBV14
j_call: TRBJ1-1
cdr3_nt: TGTGCCAGCAGCCCCGGACACCCTGAAGCTTTCTTT
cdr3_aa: CASSPGHPEAFF

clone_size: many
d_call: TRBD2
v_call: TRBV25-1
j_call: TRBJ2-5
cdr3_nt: TGTGCCAGCAGTGATGCTAGCGGGAGCCAAGAGACCCAGTACTTC
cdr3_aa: CASSDASGSQETQYF

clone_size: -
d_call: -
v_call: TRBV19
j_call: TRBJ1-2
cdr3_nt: TGTGCCAGTAGTATAAGGGACGGCGTCTATGGCTACACCTTC
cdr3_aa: CASSIRDGVYGYTF

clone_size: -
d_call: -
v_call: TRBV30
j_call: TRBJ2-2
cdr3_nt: TGTGCCTGGAGTGTTGGGACGTGGACCGGGGAGCTGTTTTTT
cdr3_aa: CAWSVGTWTGELFF

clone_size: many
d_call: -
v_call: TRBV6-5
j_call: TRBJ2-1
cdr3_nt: TGTGCCAGCAGGACCGAGAAATACTCCTACAATGAGCAGTTCTTC
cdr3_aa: CASRTEKYSYNEQFF

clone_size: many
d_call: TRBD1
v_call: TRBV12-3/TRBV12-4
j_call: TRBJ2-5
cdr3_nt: TGTGCCAGCAGTTCGACAGGGGGCGAGACCCAGTACTTC
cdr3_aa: CASSSTGGETQYF

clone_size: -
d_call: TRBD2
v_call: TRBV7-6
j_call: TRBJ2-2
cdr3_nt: TGTGCCAGCACCCTCCCTAGCGGGCGAGGGGAGCTGTTTTTT
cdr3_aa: CASTLPSGRGELFF

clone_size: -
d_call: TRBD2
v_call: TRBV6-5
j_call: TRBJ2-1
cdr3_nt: TGTGCCAGCAGTTACACCCTGCGGGGGAGCTCCTACAATGAGCAGTTCTTC
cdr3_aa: CASSYTLRGSSYNEQFF

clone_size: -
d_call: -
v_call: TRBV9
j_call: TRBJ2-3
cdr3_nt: TGTGCCAGCAGCGGCCACTTAACAGATACGCAGTATTTT
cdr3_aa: CASSGHLTDTQYF

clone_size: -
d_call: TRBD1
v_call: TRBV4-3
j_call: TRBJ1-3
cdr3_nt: TGCGCCAGCAGCCAATACAGGGGGAAAGGAAACACCATATATTTT
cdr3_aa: CASSQYRGKGNTIYF

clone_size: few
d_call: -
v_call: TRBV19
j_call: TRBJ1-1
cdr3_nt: TGTGCCAGTAGTATCCTACAGGGGAACACTGAAGCTTTCTTT
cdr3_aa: CASSILQGNTEAFF

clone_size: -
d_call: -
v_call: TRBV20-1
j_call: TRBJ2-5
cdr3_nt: TGCAGTGCTAGAGATAATTACGGGGGCACCCCTCGGACCCAGTACTTC
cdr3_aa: CSARDNYGGTPRTQYF

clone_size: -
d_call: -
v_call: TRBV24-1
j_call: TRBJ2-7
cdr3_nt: TGTGCCACCAGTGAGTCTGGGGGGATGTATTCCTACGAGCAGTACTTC
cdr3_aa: CATSESGGMYSYEQYF

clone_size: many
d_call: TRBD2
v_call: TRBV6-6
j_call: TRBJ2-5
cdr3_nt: TGTGCCAGCAGTTACCTCATTTCGCGGGAGATACAAGAGACCCAGTACTTC
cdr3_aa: CASSYLISREIQETQYF

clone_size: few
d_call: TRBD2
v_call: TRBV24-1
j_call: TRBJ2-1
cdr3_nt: TGTGCCACCAGTGGAGCCGGGACTAGCGGGGGCGATGAGCAGTTCTTC
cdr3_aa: CATSGAGTSGGDEQFF

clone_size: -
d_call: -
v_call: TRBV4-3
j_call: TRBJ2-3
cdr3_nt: TGCGCCAGCAGCCCTTTTCAGGGGTATGCAGATACGCAGTATTTT
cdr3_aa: CASSPFQGYADTQYF

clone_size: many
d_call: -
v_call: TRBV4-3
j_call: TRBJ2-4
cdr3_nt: TGCGCCAGCAGCCCCGAGAGGGTACTAGCCAAAAACATTCAGTACTTC
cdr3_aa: CASSPERVLAKNIQYF

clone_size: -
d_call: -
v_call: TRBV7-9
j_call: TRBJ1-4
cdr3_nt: TGTGCCAGCAGCTCCGACGGAGGGGAAAAACTGTTTTTT
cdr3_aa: CASSSDGGEKLFF

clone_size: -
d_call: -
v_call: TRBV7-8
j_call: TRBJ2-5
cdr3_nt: TGTGCCAGCAGCTTAGCGGGACCCGGAGAGACCCAGTACTTC
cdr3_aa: CASSLAGPGETQYF

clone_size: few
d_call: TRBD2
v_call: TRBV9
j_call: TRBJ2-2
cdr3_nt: TGTGCCAGCAGCGTAGTACTAGCGGGAGAAACCGGGGAGCTGTTTTTT
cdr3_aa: CASSVVLAGETGELFF

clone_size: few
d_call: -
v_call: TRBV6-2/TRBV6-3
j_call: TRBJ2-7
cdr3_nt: TGTGCCAGCAGTATCGGGGGAGGACAGGCCGGCTACGAGCAGTACTTC
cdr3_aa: CASSIGGGQAGYEQYF

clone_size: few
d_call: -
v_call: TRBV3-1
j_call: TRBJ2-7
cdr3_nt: TGTGCCAGCAGCCATGAGGGACACTACTACGAGCAGTACTTC
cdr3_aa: CASSHEGHYYEQYF

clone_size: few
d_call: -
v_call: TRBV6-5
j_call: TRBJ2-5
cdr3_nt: TGTGCCAGCAGTTACTCGCCAGGGGAAGAGACCCAGTACTTC
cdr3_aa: CASSYSPGEETQYF

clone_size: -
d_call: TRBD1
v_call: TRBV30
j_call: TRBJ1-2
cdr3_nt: TGTGCCTGGACAGGGGGCTGTGGCTACACCTTC
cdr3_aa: CAWTGGCGYTF

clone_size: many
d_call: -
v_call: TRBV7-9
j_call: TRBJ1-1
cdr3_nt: TGTGCCAGCAGCTTAGCAACAACCGAAGCTTTCTTT
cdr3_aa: CASSLATTEAFF

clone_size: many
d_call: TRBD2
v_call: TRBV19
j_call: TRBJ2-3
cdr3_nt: TGTGCCAGTACCTTTAGCGGGGGACACCGTGGAGATACGCAGTATTTT
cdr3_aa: CASTFSGGHRGDTQYF

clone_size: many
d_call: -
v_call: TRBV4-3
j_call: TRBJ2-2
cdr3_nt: TGCGCCAGCAGCCAAGATCGGGGCACCGGGGAGCTGTTTTTT
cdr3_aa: CASSQDRGTGELFF

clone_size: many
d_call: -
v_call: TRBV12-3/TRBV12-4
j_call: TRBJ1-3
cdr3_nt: TGTGCCAGCAGTGAATGGGCCGACTCTGGAAACACCATATATTTT
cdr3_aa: CASSEWADSGNTIYF

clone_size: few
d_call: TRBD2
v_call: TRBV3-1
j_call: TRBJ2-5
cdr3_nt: TGTGCCAGCAGCCACCCAGCGGGGGGGCAGGAGACCCAGTACTTC
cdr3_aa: CASSHPAGGQETQYF

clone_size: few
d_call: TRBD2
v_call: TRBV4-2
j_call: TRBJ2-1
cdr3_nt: TGTGCCAGCAGCCAACCTGACCAAATAGCGGGGGGGCGTGGTGAGCAGTTCTTC
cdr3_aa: CASSQPDQIAGGRGEQFF